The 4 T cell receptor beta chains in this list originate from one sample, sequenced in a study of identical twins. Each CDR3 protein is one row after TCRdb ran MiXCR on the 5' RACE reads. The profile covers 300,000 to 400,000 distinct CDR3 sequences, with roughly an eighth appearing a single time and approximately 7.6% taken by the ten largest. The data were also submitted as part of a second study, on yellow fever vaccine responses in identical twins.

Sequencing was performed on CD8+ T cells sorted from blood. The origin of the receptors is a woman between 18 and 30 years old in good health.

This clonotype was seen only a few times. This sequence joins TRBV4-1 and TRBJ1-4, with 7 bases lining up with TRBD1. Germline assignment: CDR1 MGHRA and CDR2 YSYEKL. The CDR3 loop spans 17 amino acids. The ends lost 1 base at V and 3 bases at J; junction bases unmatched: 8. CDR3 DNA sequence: TGCGCCAGCAGCCAAGTGAAAAGGGACAGCGCTAATGAAAAACTGTTTTTT. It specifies CASSQVKRDSANEKLFF.

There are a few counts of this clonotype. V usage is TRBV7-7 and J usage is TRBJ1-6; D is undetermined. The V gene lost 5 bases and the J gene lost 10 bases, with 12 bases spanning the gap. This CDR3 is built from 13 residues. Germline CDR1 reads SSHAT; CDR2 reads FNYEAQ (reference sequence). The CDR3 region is CASSPDVRSPLHF. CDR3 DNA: TGTGCCAGCAGCCCGGACGTCCGGTCACCCCTCCACTTT.

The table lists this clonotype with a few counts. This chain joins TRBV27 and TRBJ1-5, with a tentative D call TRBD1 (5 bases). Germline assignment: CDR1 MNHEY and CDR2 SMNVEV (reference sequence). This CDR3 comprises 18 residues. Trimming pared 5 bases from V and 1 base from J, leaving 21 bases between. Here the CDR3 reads CASSPLSPRVRSNQPQHF. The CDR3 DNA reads TGTGCCAGCAGTCCCCTCAGCCCCAGGGTGAGGAGCAATCAGCCCCAGCATTTT.

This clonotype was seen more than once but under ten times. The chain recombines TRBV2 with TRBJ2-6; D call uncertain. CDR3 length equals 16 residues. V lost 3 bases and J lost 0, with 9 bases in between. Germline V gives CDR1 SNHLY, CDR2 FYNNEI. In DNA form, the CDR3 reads TGTGCCAGCAGTGAGGACGCCGGCTCTGGGGCCAACGTCCTGACTTTC. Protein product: CASSEDAGSGANVLTF.